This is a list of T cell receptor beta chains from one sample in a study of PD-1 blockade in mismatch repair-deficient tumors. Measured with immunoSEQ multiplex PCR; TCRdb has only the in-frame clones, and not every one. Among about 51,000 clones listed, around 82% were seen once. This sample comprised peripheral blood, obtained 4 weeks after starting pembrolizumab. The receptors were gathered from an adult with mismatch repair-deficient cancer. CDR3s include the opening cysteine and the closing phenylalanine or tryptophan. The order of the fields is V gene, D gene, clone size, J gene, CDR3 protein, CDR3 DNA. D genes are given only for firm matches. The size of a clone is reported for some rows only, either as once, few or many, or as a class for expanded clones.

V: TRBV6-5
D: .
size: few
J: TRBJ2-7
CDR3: CASWLYEQYF
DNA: TGTGCCAGTTGGTTATACGAGCAGTACTTC

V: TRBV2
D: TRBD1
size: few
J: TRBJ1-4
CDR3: CASSGAGTAGEKLFF
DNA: TGTGCCAGCAGTGGAGCTGGGACAGCAGGTGAAAAACTGTTTTTT

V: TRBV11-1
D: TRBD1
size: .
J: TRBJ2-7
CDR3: CASSSEDRGTYEQYF
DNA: TGTGCCAGCAGCTCCGAGGACAGGGGGACCTACGAGCAGTACTTC

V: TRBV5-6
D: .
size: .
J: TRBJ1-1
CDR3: CASSLFDTEAFF
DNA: TGTGCCAGCAGCTTGTTCGACACTGAAGCTTTCTTT

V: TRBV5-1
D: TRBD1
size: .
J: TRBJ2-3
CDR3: CASSPDREWGTDTQYF
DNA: TGCGCCAGCAGCCCCGACAGGGAGTGGGGCACAGATACGCAGTATTTT

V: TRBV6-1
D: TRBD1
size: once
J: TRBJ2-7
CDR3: CASGWDRGPSYEQYF
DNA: TGTGCCAGCGGTTGGGACAGGGGTCCCTCCTACGAGCAGTACTTC

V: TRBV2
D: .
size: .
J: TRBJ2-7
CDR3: CASNEVGSYPYEQYF
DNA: TGTGCCAGCAACGAGGTGGGGTCGTACCCCTACGAGCAGTACTTC

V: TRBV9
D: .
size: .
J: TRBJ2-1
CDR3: CASSPREKGYNEQFF
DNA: TGTGCCAGCAGCCCCAGGGAGAAGGGGTACAATGAGCAGTTCTTC

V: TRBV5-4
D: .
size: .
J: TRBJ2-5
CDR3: CASSVYREQETQYF
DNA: TGTGCCAGCAGCGTTTATCGGGAGCAAGAGACCCAGTACTTC

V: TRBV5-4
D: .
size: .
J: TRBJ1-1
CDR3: CASSLVAGLDEAFF
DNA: TGTGCCAGCAGCTTGGTTGCGGGCCTTGATGAAGCTTTCTTT

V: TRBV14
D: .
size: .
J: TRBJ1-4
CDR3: CASSQEWRGGKLFF
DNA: TGTGCCAGCAGCCAAGAATGGAGAGGGGGGAAACTGTTTTTT

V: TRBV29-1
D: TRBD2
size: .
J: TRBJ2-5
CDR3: CSGGLADQETQYF
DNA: TGCAGCGGGGGACTAGCGGACCAAGAGACCCAGTACTTC

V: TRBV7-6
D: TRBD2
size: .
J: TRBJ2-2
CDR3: CASSLTRLAGNTGELFF
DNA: TGTGCCAGCAGCTTAACCCGACTAGCGGGAAATACCGGGGAGCTGTTTTTT

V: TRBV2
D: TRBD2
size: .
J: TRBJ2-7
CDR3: CATSSTSGHYEQYF
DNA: TGTGCCACCTCCTCAACTAGCGGGCACTACGAGCAGTACTTC

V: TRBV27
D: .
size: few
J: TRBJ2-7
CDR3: CASSLGGYEQYF
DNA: TGTGCCAGCAGTTTAGGAGGCTACGAGCAGTACTTC

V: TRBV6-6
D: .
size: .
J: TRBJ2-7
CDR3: CASSRSSYEQYF
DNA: TGTGCCAGCAGCCGGAGCTCCTACGAGCAGTACTTC

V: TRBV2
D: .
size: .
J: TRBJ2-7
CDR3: CASEDPERTYEQYF
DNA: TGTGCCAGCGAGGACCCAGAGAGGACCTACGAGCAGTACTTC

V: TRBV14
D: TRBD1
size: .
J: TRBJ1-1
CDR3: CASSPLRTGVLETEAFF
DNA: TGTGCCAGCAGCCCCCTTCGGACAGGGGTTCTGGAGACTGAAGCTTTCTTT

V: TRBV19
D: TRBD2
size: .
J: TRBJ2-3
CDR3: CASSISPSGRLSDTQYF
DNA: TGTGCCAGTAGTATATCCCCTAGCGGGAGACTGTCAGATACGCAGTATTTT

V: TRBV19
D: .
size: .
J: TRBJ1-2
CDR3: CASTTLTVPGYTF
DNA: TGTGCCAGTACCACTTTGACCGTTCCGGGCTACACCTTC

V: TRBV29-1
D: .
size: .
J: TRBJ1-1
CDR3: CSVEENPNTEAFF
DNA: TGCAGCGTTGAAGAGAACCCGAACACTGAAGCTTTCTTT

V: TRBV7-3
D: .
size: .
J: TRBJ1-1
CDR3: CASSFRRTGEQAFF
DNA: TGTGCCAGCAGCTTCCGGCGTACCGGGGAGCAAGCTTTCTTT

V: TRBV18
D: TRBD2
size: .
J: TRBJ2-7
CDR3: CASSPASGGAYEQYF
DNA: TGTGCCAGCTCACCAGCTAGCGGGGGGGCCTACGAGCAGTACTTC

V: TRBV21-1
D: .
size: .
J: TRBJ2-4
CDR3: CASSSRTSGRTIQYF
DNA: TGTGCCAGCAGCTCCCGGACTAGCGGGAGGACCATTCAGTACTTC

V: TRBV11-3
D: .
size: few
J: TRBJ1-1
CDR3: CASSLDSTEAFF
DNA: TGTGCCAGCAGCCTGGACAGCACGGAAGCTTTCTTT

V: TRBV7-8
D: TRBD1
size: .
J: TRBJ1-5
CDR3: CASSLFPGTGLGQPQHF
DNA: TGTGCCAGCAGCTTGTTCCCCGGGACAGGGTTAGGTCAGCCCCAGCATTTT

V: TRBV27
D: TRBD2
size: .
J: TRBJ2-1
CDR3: CASSQIRSGSYNEQFF
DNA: TGTGCCAGCAGCCAAATCCGAAGCGGGAGTTACAATGAGCAGTTCTTC

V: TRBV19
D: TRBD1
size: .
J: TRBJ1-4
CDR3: CASSMGTGGSGDEKLFF
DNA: TGTGCCAGTAGTATGGGGACAGGGGGCTCTGGAGATGAAAAACTGTTTTTT

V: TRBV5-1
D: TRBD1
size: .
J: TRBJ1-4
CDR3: CASSLGGQGDLEKLFF
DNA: TGCGCCAGCAGCTTGGGCGGACAGGGGGACCTTGAAAAACTGTTTTTT

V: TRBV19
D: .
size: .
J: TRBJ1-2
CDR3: CASSMLTNYGYTF
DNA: TGTGCCAGTAGTATGTTGACAAACTATGGCTACACCTTC

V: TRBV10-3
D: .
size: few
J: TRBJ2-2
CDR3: CAIVSELNTGELFF
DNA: TGTGCCATCGTTAGTGAACTGAACACCGGGGAGCTGTTTTTT

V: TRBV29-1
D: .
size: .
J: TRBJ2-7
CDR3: CSVAAGTYEQYF
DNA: TGCAGCGTTGCGGCAGGTACCTACGAGCAGTACTTC

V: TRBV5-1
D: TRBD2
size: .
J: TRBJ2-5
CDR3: CASSPGLAGVSETQYF
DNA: TGCGCCAGCAGCCCCGGACTAGCGGGAGTTTCAGAGACCCAGTACTTC

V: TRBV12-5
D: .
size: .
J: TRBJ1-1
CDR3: CASGRRGESNTEAFF
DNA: TGTGCTAGTGGAAGACGAGGGGAGTCTAACACTGAAGCTTTCTTT

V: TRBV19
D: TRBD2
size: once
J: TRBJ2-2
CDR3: CASSMGGDTGELFF
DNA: TGTGCCAGTAGTATGGGAGGGGACACCGGGGAGCTGTTTTTT

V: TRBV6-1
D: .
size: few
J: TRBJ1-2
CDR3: CASSPTGRGYTF
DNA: TGTGCCAGCTCCCCTACAGGGCGAGGCTACACCTTC

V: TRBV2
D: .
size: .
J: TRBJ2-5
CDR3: CASTLLYQETQYF
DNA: TGTGCCAGCACTCTCCTGTACCAAGAGACCCAGTACTTC

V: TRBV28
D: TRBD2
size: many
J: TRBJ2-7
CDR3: CASSTSGGPYEQYF
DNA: TGTGCCAGCAGCACTAGCGGGGGACCCTACGAGCAGTACTTC

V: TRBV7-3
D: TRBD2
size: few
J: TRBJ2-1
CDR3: CASSLGTSGLYNEQFF
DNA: TGTGCCAGCAGCTTAGGGACTAGCGGGCTATACAATGAGCAGTTCTTC

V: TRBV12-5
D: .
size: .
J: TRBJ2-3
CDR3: CASGLSPLRTSTDTQYF
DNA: TGTGCTAGTGGTTTGTCACCCCTTCGGACTAGCACAGATACGCAGTATTTT

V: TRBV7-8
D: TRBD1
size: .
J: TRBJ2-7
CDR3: CASSPRYRGDEQYF
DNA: TGTGCCAGCTCCCCGCGATACAGGGGGGACGAGCAGTACTTC

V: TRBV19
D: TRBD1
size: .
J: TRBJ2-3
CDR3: CASSIVSGTGGGDTQYF
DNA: TGTGCCAGTAGTATTGTATCGGGGACAGGGGGTGGAGATACGCAGTATTTT

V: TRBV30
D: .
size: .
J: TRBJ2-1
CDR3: CAWRKPSSYNEQFF
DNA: TGTGCCTGGAGGAAGCCCTCCTCCTACAATGAGCAGTTCTTC

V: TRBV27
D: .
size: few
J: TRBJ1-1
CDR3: CASRNPGPNTEAFF
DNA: TGTGCCAGCAGAAATCCGGGACCGAACACTGAAGCTTTCTTT

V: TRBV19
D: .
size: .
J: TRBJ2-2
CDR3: CASKRGTGELFF
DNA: TGTGCCAGTAAGAGGGGTACCGGGGAGCTGTTTTTT